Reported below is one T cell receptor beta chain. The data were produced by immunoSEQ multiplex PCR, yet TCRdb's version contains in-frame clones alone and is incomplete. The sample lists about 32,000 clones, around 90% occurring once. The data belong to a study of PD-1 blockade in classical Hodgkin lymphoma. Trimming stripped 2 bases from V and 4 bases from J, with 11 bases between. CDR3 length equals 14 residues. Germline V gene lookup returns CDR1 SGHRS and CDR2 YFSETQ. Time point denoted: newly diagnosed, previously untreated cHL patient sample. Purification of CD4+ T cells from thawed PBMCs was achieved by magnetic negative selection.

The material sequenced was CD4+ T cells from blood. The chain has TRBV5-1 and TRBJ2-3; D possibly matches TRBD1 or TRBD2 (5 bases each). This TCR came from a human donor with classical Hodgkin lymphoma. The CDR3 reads CASSFIPGPDTQYF. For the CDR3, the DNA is TGCGCCAGCAGCTTTATCCCGGGGCCAGATACGCAGTATTTT.